The 7 T cell receptor beta chains below were found in one sample sequenced in a study of blood T cell repertoires in COVID-19. Sequencing used immunoSEQ multiplex PCR; TCRdb keeps in-frame clones, though not all of them. The sample includes about 210,000 clones, about 83% seen only once; the top ten take roughly 8%. Sequences were obtained from peripheral blood. The receptors derive from a woman in her forties or fifties with acute or convalescent COVID-19.

The rearrangement joins TRBV6-1 to TRBJ1-2; D is perhaps TRBD1 (6 bases). V was shortened by 0 bases and J by 4 bases, with 12 bases between the two germline ends. CDR3 length equals 15 residues. Looked up from germline, CDR1 is MNHNS and CDR2 is SASEGT. In nucleotides, the CDR3 is TGTGCCAGCAGTGAAGCGCGGACAGTTTCCTATGGCTACACCTTC. Protein product: CASSEARTVSYGYTF.

This rearrangement joins TRBV5-1 to TRBJ2-7; 12 bases are shared with TRBD1. Germline V gene sequence: CDR1 SGHRS, CDR2 YFSETQ. CDR3 length: 18 amino acids. Trimming cost V 3 bases and J 3 bases; bases outside gene matches: 13. CDR3 nucleotide sequence: TGCGCCAGCAGCTACGCCGGGACAGGGGGCGCCAAACACTACGAGCAGTACTTC. It translates to CASSYAGTGGAKHYEQYF.

The chain uses TRBV6-5 and TRBJ2-2, with 7 bases that match TRBD1. With 6 bases clipped from V and 3 bases from J, the junction kept 7 bases outside the gene matches. The CDR3 runs to 15 residues. CDR1 MNHEY and CDR2 SVGAGI come from the germline V gene. DNA of the CDR3: TGTGCCAGCAGGACAGGGCGCCTTGACACCGGGGAGCTGTTTTTT. Protein: CASRTGRLDTGELFF.

Here the CDR3 reads CASSHQGIDTQYF. CDR3 coding DNA: TGTGCCAGTAGTCACCAGGGAATAGATACGCAGTATTTT. The chain uses TRBV19 and TRBJ2-3, with D possibly being TRBD1 (5 bases). The ends were cut back, 5 bases at V and 5 bases at J, with 11 bases in the middle. The CDR3 spans 13 residues. Germline V gene data show CDR1 as LNHDA and CDR2 as SQIVND (reference sequence).

The CDR3 here is CATSTGSLYEQYF. The DNA for the CDR3 is TGTGCCACCTCCACCGGGTCCCTCTACGAGCAGTACTTC. The chain is built from TRBV19 and TRBJ2-7; the D is unclear. CDR1 and CDR2 (germline): LNHDA, SQIVND (reference sequence). V lost 10 bases and J lost 3, with 16 bases in between. The CDR3 covers 13 residues.

This clone was seen once. J is TRBJ1-5 and V is TRBV28, with TRBD1 matching 10 bases. This CDR3 has 17 amino acids. The junction had 9 bases not matched to a gene; V was cut back by 6 bases and J by 1 base. Germline CDR1 reads MDHEN; CDR2 reads SYDVKM. CDR3 nucleotides: TGTGCCAGCAGGAACGGACAGGGGGGTTACAGCAATCAGCCCCAGCATTTT. As protein: CASRNGQGGYSNQPQHF.

The sample holds a few counts of this clone. The rearrangement uses TRBV14 and TRBJ2-3, with 8 bases lining up with TRBD2. CDR3 size: 19 residues. Germline V gene lookup returns CDR1 SGHDN and CDR2 FVKESK. J gave up 2 bases and V 0 bases, and 13 bases lay outside the gene matches. CDR3 in DNA: TGTGCCAGCAGCCAAGAACCGAGAGTCACTAGCGGCCACACAGATACGCAGTATTTT. It yields the protein CASSQEPRVTSGHTDTQYF.